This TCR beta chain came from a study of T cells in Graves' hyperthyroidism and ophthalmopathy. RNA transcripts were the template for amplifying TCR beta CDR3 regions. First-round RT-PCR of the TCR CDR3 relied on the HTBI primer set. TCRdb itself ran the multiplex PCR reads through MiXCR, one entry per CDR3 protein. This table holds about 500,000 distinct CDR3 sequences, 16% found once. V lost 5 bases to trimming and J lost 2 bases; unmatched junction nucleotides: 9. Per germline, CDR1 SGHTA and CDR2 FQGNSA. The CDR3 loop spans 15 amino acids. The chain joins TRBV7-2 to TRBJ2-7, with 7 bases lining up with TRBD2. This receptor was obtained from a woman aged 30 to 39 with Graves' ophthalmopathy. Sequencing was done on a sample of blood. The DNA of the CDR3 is TGTGCCAGCAGCCTTTTGGGACTATTTACCTACGAGCAGTACTTC. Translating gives CASSLLGLFTYEQYF.